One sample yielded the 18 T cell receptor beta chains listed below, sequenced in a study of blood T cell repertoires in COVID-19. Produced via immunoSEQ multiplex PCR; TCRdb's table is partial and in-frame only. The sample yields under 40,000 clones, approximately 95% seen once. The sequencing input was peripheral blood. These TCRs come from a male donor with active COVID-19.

CDR3 region: CASSEAWTGTTEAFF. The CDR3 coding sequence is TGTGCCAGCAGTGAAGCGTGGACAGGGACCACTGAAGCTTTCTTT. V is TRBV6-1 and J is TRBJ1-1; 8 bases agree with TRBD1. This CDR3 has 15 residues. The V and J ends lost 0 bases and 4 bases, in that order; junction bases with no gene match: 4. From germline, CDR1 is MNHNS and CDR2 SASEGT.

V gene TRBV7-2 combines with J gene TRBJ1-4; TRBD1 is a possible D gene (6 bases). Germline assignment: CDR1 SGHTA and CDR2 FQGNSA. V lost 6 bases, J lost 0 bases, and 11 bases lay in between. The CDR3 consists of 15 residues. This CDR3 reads CASRGTRSTNEKLFF. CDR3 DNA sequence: TGTGCCAGCAGAGGGACACGATCAACTAATGAAAAACTGTTTTTT.

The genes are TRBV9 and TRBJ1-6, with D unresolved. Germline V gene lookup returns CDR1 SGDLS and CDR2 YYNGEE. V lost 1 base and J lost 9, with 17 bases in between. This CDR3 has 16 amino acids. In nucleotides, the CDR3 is TGTGCCAGCAGCGTATTCGAGCGTGGCGCGGGTTCACCCCTCCACTTT. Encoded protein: CASSVFERGAGSPLHF. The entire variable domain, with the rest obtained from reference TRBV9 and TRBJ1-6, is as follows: DSGVTQTPKHLITATGQRVTLRCSPRSGDLSVYWYQQSLDQGLQFLIQYYNGEERAKGNILERFSAQQFPDLHSELNLSSLELGDSALYFCASSVFERGAGSPLHFGNGTRLTVT.

The CDR3 reads CASSQGRYYGYTF. The DNA of the CDR3 is TGTGCCAGCAGTCAAGGGCGGTACTATGGCTACACCTTC. The V and J genes are TRBV2 and TRBJ1-2; D ambiguous. There are 13 residues in the CDR3. Germline V gene lookup returns CDR1 SNHLY and CDR2 FYNNEI. Trimming stripped 5 bases from V and 3 bases from J, with 10 bases between.

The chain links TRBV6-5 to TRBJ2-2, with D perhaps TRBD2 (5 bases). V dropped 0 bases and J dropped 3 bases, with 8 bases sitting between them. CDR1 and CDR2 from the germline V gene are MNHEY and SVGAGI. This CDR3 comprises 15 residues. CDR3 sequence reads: CASSYSPSYTGELFF. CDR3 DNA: TGTGCCAGCAGTTACTCCCCTAGCTACACCGGGGAGCTGTTTTTT.

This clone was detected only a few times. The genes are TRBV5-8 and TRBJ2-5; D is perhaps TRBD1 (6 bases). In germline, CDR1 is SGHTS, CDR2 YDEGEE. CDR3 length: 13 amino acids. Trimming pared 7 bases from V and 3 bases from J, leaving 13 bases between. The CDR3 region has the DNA TGTGCCAGCGACCCGAGGGGGAAAGAGACCCAGTACTTC. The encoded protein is CASDPRGKETQYF.

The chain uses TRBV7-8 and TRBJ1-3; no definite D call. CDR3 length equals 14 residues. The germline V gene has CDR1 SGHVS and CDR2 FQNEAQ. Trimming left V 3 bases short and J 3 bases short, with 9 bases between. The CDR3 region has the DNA TGTGCCAGCAGCTTCCGGGAAAATGGAAACACCATATATTTT. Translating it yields CASSFRENGNTIYF. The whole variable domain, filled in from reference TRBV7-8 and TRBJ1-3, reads GAGVSQSPRYKVAKRGQDVALRCDPISGHVSLFWYQQALGQGPEFLTYFQNEAQLDKSGLPSDRFFAERPEGSVSTLKIQRTQQEDSAVYLCASSFRENGNTIYFGEGSWLTVV.

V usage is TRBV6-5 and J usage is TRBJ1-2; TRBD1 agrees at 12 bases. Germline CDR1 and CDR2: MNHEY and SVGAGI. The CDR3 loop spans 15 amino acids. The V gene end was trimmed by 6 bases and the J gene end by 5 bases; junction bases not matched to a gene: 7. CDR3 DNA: TGTGCCAGCAGAACCGGGACAGGGGGCTTTTATGGCTACACCTTC. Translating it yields CASRTGTGGFYGYTF.

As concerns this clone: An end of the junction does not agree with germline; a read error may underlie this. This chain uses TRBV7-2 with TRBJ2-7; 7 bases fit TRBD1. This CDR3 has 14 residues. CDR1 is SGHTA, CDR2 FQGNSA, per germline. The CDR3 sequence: CASSLGGLSYEQYF. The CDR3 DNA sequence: TGTGCCAGCAGTTTAGGGGGCCTCTCCTACGAGCAGTACTTC. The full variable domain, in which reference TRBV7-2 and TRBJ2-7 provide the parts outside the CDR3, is GAGVSQSPSNKVTEKGKDVELRCDPISGHTALYWYRQSLGQGLEFLIYFQGNSAPDKSGLPSDRFSAERTGGSVSTLTIQRTQQEDSAVYLCASSLGGLSYEQYFGPGTRLTVT.

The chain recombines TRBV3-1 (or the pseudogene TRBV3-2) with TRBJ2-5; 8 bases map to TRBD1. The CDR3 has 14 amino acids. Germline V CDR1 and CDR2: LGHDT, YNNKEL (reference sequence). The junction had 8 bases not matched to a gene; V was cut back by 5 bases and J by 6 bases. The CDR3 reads CASSSRQGRQTQYF. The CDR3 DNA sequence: TGTGCCAGCAGCTCTAGACAGGGGAGGCAGACCCAGTACTTC.

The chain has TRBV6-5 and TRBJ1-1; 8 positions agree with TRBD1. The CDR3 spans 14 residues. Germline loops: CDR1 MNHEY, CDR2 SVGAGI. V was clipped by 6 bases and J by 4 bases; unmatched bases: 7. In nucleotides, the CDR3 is TGTGCCAGCAGGGTACAGGGGGGAGGCACTGAAGCTTTCTTT. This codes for CASRVQGGGTEAFF.

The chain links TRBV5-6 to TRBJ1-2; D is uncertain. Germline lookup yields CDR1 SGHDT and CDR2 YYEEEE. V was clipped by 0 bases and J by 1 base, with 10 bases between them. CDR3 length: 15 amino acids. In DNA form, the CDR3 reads TGTGCCAGCAGCTTGGCCCCGAGTATTAACTATGGCTACACCTTC. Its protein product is CASSLAPSINYGYTF.

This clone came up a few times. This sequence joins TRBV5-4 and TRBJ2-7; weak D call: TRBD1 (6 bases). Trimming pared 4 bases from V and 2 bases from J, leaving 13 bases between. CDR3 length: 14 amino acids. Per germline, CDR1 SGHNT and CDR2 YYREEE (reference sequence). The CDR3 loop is CASSAQGRTYEQYF. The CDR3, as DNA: TGTGCCAGCAGCGCACAGGGAAGAACCTACGAGCAGTACTTC. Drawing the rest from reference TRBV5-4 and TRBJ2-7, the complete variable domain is ETGVTQSPTHLIKTRGQQVTLRCSSQSGHNTVSWYQQALGQGPQFIFQYYREEENGRGNFPPRFSGLQFPNYSSELNVNALELDDSALYLCASSAQGRTYEQYFGPGTRLTVT.

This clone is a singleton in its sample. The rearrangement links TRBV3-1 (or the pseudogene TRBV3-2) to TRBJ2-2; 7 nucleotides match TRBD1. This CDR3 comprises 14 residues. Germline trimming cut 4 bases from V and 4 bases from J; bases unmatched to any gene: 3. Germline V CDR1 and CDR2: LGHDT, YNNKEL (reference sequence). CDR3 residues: CASSRRQGTGELFF. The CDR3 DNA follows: TGTGCCAGCAGCCGTCGACAGGGCACCGGGGAGCTGTTTTTT.

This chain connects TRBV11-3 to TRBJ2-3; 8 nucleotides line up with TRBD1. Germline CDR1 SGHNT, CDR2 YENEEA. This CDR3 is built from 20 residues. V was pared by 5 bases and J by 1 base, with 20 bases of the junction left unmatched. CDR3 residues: CASSPRFISGAGGGTDTQYF. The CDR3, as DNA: TGTGCCAGCAGCCCGCGGTTTATTTCGGGTGCAGGGGGCGGCACAGATACGCAGTATTTT.

The CDR3: CASRVTGGRGGNTEAFF. CDR3 sequence (DNA): TGTGCCAGCAGGGTTACAGGAGGTAGGGGGGGGAACACTGAAGCTTTCTTT. The chain joins TRBV3-1 (or the pseudogene TRBV3-2) to TRBJ1-1, with D possibly TRBD1 on 6 matching bases. From germline, CDR1 is LGHDT and CDR2 YNNKEL (reference sequence). Between the trimmed V and J ends, which lost 6 bases and 1 base, there was a span of 21 bases. This CDR3 has 17 residues.

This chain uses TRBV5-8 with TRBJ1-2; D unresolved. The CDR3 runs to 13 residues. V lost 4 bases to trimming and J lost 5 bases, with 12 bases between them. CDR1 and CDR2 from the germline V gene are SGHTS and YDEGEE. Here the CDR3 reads CASSRGSGYGYTF. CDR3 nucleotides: TGTGCCAGCAGCCGTGGGTCGGGGTATGGCTACACCTTC.

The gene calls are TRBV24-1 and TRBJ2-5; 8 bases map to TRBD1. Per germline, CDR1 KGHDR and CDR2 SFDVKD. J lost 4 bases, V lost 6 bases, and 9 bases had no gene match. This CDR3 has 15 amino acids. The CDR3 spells CATSPGTGKRETQYF. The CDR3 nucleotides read TGTGCCACCAGTCCAGGGACAGGCAAGAGAGAGACCCAGTACTTC.